The clone carrying this T cell receptor (beta chain) has ten or more counts. The sample comes from a study of neurological immune-mediated disorders. The cDNA was synthesized by means of template-switch 5'RACE, which was carried out with 10-nucleotide random UMIs. TCRdb reanalysed the 5' RACE reads using MiXCR and keeps one entry per CDR3 protein. The sample includes roughly 36,000 distinct CDR3 sequences, 3% to 3.5% of them seen just once. Time point described: longitudinal time-point 1 (baseline). A total of 2 million PBMCs stored at -80 degrees C provided the unsorted libraries. From germline, CDR1 is SGHRS and CDR2 YFSETQ. V was clipped by 1 base and J by 5 bases, with 16 bases between them. The CDR3 is 15 residues long.

This clonotype was sampled from a woman aged 60-75 years with multiple sclerosis. Sequencing input: PBMCs. This sequence joins TRBV5-1 and TRBJ2-7; maybe TRBD2 (6 bases). The CDR3 DNA reads as TGCGCCAGCAGCTTGATCCCGGGGGTTTTGGACGAGCAGTACTTC. This translates into CASSLIPGVLDEQYF.